Here is one T cell receptor (beta chain) with its context. A read error may produce the germline difference seen at one junction end. This record belongs to a study of blood T cell repertoires in COVID-19. Germline V gene data show CDR1 as SGHAT and CDR2 as FQNNGV. CDR3 length: 17 residues. Here immunoSEQ multiplex PCR was the method, and the copy in TCRdb shows in-frame clones only, minus some. The sample consists of about 190,000 clones, roughly 84% of them appearing once. Among Cohort 3 donors, those recovered had two negative PCRs, clearance, or symptom resolution. The chain couples TRBV11-2 to TRBJ2-1; D unclear. Sequenced: PBMCs or T cells enriched from blood (not recorded which). This TCR derives from a woman aged 30 to 39 who had recovered from COVID-19. The CDR3 here is CASSLDPVLVPYSEQFF. Here the CDR3 DNA reads TGTGCCAGCAGCTTAGATCCGGTGTTAGTACCCTACAGTGAGCAGTTCTTC.